A single sample is the source of the 7 T cell receptor beta chains below, sequenced in a study of T cells in Graves' hyperthyroidism and ophthalmopathy. RNA transcripts served as the template for amplifying TCR beta CDR3 regions. An initial round of RT-PCR targeting the TCR CDR3 relied on the HTBI primer set. TCRdb re-called the multiplex PCR reads with MiXCR, one entry per CDR3 protein. The sample has about 700,000 distinct CDR3 sequences; 13% to 15% are singletons. The sequenced sample consisted of blood. These receptors came from a woman under 30 with Graves' hyperthyroidism.

This clonotype was detected only a few times. V usage is TRBV19 and J usage is TRBJ2-4, with TRBD2 matching 12 bases. The V and J ends lost 5 bases and 12 bases, in that order; junction bases with no gene match: 2. CDR1 LNHDA and CDR2 SQIVND come from the germline V gene (reference sequence). This CDR3 is 12 amino acids long. The CDR3 DNA sequence: TGTGCCAGTAGTGGACTAGCGGGAACTCAGTACTTC. Translated, it gives CASSGLAGTQYF. Looking up the rest from reference TRBV19 and TRBJ2-4 gives the full variable domain: DGGITQSPKYLFRKEGQNVTLSCEQNLNHDAMYWYRQDPGQGLRLIYYSQIVNDFQKGDIAEGYSVSREKKESFPLTVTSAQKNPTAFYLCASSGLAGTQYFGAGTRLSVL.

This clonotype has only a few counts. The gene calls are TRBV20-1 and TRBJ2-7, with D maybe TRBD2 (6 bases). The V gene's germline CDR1 is DFQATT and CDR2 SNEGSKA (reference sequence). V lost 3 bases and J lost 5, with 14 bases in between. The CDR3 length is 13 residues. In DNA form, the CDR3 reads TGCAGTGCTAGCTGGACTGCGGGGAACGAGCAGTACTTC. It codes for CSASWTAGNEQYF.

The chain uses TRBV5-4 and TRBJ1-1; no clear D. There are 16 residues in the CDR3. Germline CDR1 SGHNT, CDR2 YYREEE (reference sequence). Deletions cut 4 bases from V and 3 bases from J, with 19 bases between. Written as DNA, the CDR3 is TGTGCCAGCAGCGGGAGGCGTTCGGGCGGGGACACTGAAGCTTTCTTT. It yields the protein CASSGRRSGGDTEAFF. The full variable domain, rest sourced from reference TRBV5-4 and TRBJ1-1, is ETGVTQSPTHLIKTRGQQVTLRCSSQSGHNTVSWYQQALGQGPQFIFQYYREEENGRGNFPPRFSGLQFPNYSSELNVNALELDDSALYLCASSGRRSGGDTEAFFGQGTRLTVV.

This clonotype occurred many times. J is TRBJ1-2 and V is TRBV7-2; no reliable D call. The V end lost 8 bases, the J end lost 5 bases, and 3 bases lay between the germline ends. The germline V gene encodes CDR1 SGHTA and CDR2 FQGNSA. This CDR3 region has 9 residues. The CDR3 loop is CASGYGYTF. CDR3 nucleotide sequence: TGTGCCAGCGGGTATGGCTACACCTTC.

This clonotype was counted many times. This chain's CDR3 is CASRLMGTSLPSSYEQYF. The CDR3 coding sequence is TGTGCCAGCAGGCTCATGGGGACTAGCTTACCGAGCTCCTACGAGCAGTACTTC. V usage is TRBV28 and J usage is TRBJ2-7; 9 bases match TRBD2. CDR1 is MDHEN and CDR2 is SYDVKM in the germline V gene. The CDR3 is 18 amino acids. V shed 6 bases, J shed 0 bases, and the junction held 15 bases outside the gene matches.

As for this clonotype: A much larger clone sits a single nucleotide away, making a read error possible. The CDR3 loop reads CASSSVDAQYF. DNA for the CDR3: TGTGCCAGCAGTTCGGTGGATGCGCAGTATTTT. The J gene is TRBJ2-3, the V gene TRBV2; unclear D gene. The ends were cut back, 5 bases at V and 10 bases at J, with 10 bases in the middle. Germline CDR1 SNHLY, CDR2 FYNNEI. The CDR3 has 11 amino acids.

There are many counts of this clonotype. V is TRBV2 and J is TRBJ2-7; TRBD2 matches 13 bases. The germline CDR1 and CDR2 sequences are SNHLY and FYNNEI. V dropped 4 bases and J dropped 0; count of bases not matched to a gene: 3. The CDR3 runs 16 residues. CDR3 nucleotide sequence: TGTGCCAGCAGTGTTGGACTAGCGGGAGCCTCCTACGAGCAGTACTTC. Protein sequence: CASSVGLAGASYEQYF.